This T cell receptor (beta chain) is drawn from a study of human T cells and chemical hapten exposure. General observations from the study: Unchanged with DPC sensitization were TCRs above 1 in 1000 frequency.

The CDR3 loop spans 15 amino acids. The germline CDR1 and CDR2 sequences are LGHNA and YNFKEQ. The V gene end was trimmed by 4 bases and the J gene end by 2 bases; junction bases not matched to a gene: 6. One entry per CDR3 protein, called by TCRdb with MiXCR from the RACE reads. This table holds 60,000 to 80,000 distinct CDR3 sequences, around 6.3% found once. This clonotype has a handful of counts. The antigen remains unidentified. Time point described: healthy volunteer bleed at 6 weeks. The template was total RNA from unfractionated whole blood. The chain carries TRBV4-2 and TRBJ2-5; 8 bases align to TRBD1. This clonotype was sampled from a female donor in good health. Some clones in this sample may be carry-over from other donors' samples. Source material: whole blood. The CDR3: CASSLEGTGQETQYF. CDR3 DNA sequence: TGTGCCAGCAGCCTCGAGGGGACAGGACAAGAGACCCAGTACTTC.